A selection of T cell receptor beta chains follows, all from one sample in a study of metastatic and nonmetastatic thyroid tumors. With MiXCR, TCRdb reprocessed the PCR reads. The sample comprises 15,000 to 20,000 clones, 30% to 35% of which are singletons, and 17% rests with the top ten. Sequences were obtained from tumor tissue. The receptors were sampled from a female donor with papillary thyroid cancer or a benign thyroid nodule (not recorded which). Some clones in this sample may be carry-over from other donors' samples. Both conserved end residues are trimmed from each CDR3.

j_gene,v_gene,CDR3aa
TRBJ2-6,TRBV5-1,ASSATVFKSGANVLT
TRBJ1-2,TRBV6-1,ASKAGVTYGYT
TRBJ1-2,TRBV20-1,SASPGGYYGYT
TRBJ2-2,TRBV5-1,ASSLGQGTGELF
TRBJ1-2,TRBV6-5,ASKLGGQDGYT
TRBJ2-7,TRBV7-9,ASSSSGRDEQY
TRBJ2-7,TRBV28,ASSSHRQLGPYEQY
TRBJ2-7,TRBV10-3,AISDLTSSYEQY
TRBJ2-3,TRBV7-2,GSSLDQGADTQS
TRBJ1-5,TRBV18,ASSPTGDDQPQH
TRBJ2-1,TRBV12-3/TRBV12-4,ASSTGLAGIYNEQF
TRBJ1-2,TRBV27,ASSKRGADGYT
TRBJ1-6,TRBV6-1,ASSEGADNSPLH
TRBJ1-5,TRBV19,ASAEGDRVDNQPQH
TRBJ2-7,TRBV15,ATSRAGGGDSYEQY
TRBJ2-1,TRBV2,ASADPHSNEQF